These T cell receptor beta chains were read from a single sample in a study of cytomegalovirus exposure and HLA in healthy donors. Assay: immunoSEQ multiplex PCR; the TCRdb copy retains only in-frame clones and omits some. Of about 180,000 clones listed, roughly 82% are singletons. What was sequenced was PBMCs. The receptors were gathered from a man aged 35-49 years in good health and CMV-seronegative. Each CDR3 is given with its conserved first and last residue. Each record gives: V gene, clone size, D gene, J gene, CDR3 protein, CDR3 DNA. D genes are given only for firm matches. Clone size appears in some rows only: once, few, many, or a class for an expanded clone.

TRBV9	NA	NA	TRBJ2-2	CASGSGVSNTGELFF	TGTGCCAGCGGGTCCGGGGTCTCGAACACCGGGGAGCTGTTTTTT
TRBV28	NA	TRBD1	TRBJ1-5	CASTQGQGGRSNQPQHF	TGTGCCAGCACCCAGGGACAGGGCGGGCGAAGCAATCAGCCCCAGCATTTT
TRBV7-9	NA	NA	TRBJ2-3	CASSVSQGYADTQYF	TGTGCCAGCAGCGTTTCACAGGGTTACGCAGATACGCAGTATTTT
TRBV15	NA	TRBD1	TRBJ1-1	CATSRGDRFTEAFF	TGTGCCACCAGCAGAGGGGACAGATTCACTGAAGCTTTCTTT
TRBV6-6	NA	NA	TRBJ2-3	CASSYQGRVGTDTQYF	TGTGCCAGCAGTTACCAGGGCAGGGTTGGCACAGATACGCAGTATTTT
TRBV28	NA	TRBD2	TRBJ2-1	CASSSPGLGHEQFF	TGTGCCAGCAGTTCGCCGGGACTAGGGCATGAGCAGTTCTTC
TRBV30	NA	NA	TRBJ2-4	CAWSRDRLSLAKNIQYF	TGTGCCTGGAGTCGAGACAGGCTCTCTTTAGCCAAAAACATTCAGTACTTC
TRBV15	NA	TRBD1	TRBJ2-3	CATSRRDRGTDTQYF	TGTGCCACCAGCAGAAGGGACAGGGGCACAGATACGCAGTATTTT
TRBV5-1	NA	TRBD1	TRBJ1-2	CASSTTGNYGYTF	TGCGCCAGCAGCACGACAGGGAACTATGGCTACACCTTC
TRBV6-6	few	NA	TRBJ1-5	CASHNSARRNQPQHF	TGTGCCAGCCATAATTCGGCTAGAAGGAATCAGCCCCAGCATTTT
TRBV4-1	NA	TRBD1	TRBJ1-1	CASSHPGQGLGNTEAFF	TGCGCCAGCAGCCATCCAGGACAGGGTTTAGGAAACACTGAAGCTTTCTTT
TRBV7-2	once	TRBD1	TRBJ1-5	CASSLQGTGSNQPQHF	TGTGCCAGCAGCTTACAAGGGACAGGGAGCAATCAGCCCCAGCATTTT
TRBV28	NA	TRBD2	TRBJ2-3	CASSPGAGVTTDTQYF	TGTGCCAGCAGTCCCGGAGCGGGGGTCACCACAGATACGCAGTATTTT
TRBV6-5	few	TRBD1	TRBJ2-7	CASSYTTGVSYEQYF	TGTGCCAGCAGTTACACGACAGGGGTCTCCTACGAGCAGTACTTC
TRBV6-9	NA	TRBD2	TRBJ2-1	CASTWTSGNYNEQFF	TGTGCCAGCACCTGGACTAGCGGGAACTACAATGAGCAGTTCTTC
TRBV28	NA	NA	TRBJ2-5	CASSPRQSRPNF	TGTGCCAGCAGCCCTAGACAGAGCCGCCCGAACTTC
TRBV28	NA	TRBD2	TRBJ2-1	CASRETSGGVDEQFF	TGTGCCAGCAGGGAGACTAGCGGGGGGGTCGATGAGCAGTTCTTC
TRBV25-1	few	NA	TRBJ2-1	CASSEYKAGEQFF	TGTGCCAGCAGTGAATACAAGGCGGGTGAGCAGTTCTTC
TRBV15	NA	TRBD1	TRBJ1-5	CATSRGQQGNQPQHF	TGTGCCACCAGCAGGGGTCAACAGGGGAATCAGCCCCAGCATTTT
TRBV6-5	NA	NA	TRBJ2-5	CASSETSTVKTQYF	TGTGCCAGCAGTGAAACCTCGACAGTGAAGACCCAGTACTTC
TRBV28	NA	NA	TRBJ2-7	CASLNRNSYEQYF	TGTGCCAGCTTGAACAGGAATTCCTACGAGCAGTACTTC
TRBV5-1	NA	TRBD1	TRBJ2-5	CASSWSGQGLETQYF	TGCGCCAGCAGCTGGTCTGGACAGGGGTTGGAGACCCAGTACTTC
TRBV11-3	NA	TRBD1	TRBJ2-7	CASSLVGTGVYEQYF	TGTGCCAGCAGCTTAGTAGGGACAGGGGTATACGAGCAGTACTTC
TRBV7-3	NA	TRBD1	TRBJ2-7	CASSLRQGMGEQYF	TGTGCCAGCAGCTTAAGACAGGGGATGGGCGAGCAGTACTTC
TRBV4-3	NA	NA	TRBJ2-5	CASSREGRTSLKETQYF	TGCGCCAGCAGCCGGGAAGGGAGGACCAGCCTAAAAGAGACCCAGTACTTC
TRBV18	NA	TRBD2	TRBJ2-7	CASSPWTSGSDEQYF	TGTGCCAGCTCACCGTGGACTAGCGGGAGTGACGAGCAGTACTTC
TRBV5-1	once	TRBD2	TRBJ2-7	CASSSGLGGEQYF	TGCGCCAGCAGCTCCGGACTAGGTGGCGAGCAGTACTTC
TRBV7-2	NA	NA	TRBJ2-4	CASSPQVAKNIQYF	TGTGCCAGCAGCCCACAAGTAGCCAAAAACATTCAGTACTTC
TRBV7-2	NA	NA	TRBJ2-7	CASSLGYSSSYEQYF	TGTGCCAGCAGCTTAGGGTACAGCAGCTCCTACGAGCAGTACTTC
TRBV19	NA	TRBD2	TRBJ2-1	CASRWGGTSYNEQFF	TGTGCCAGTAGATGGGGGGGGACGAGTTACAATGAGCAGTTCTTC
TRBV6-5	NA	NA	TRBJ1-5	CASSYSSPYSNQPQHF	TGTGCCAGCAGTTACTCGAGCCCATATAGCAATCAGCCCCAGCATTTT
TRBV9	NA	TRBD1	TRBJ2-3	CASSENTGGLTDTQYF	TGTGCCAGCAGCGAAAATACAGGGGGGTTGACAGATACGCAGTATTTT
TRBV30	NA	TRBD1	TRBJ1-1	CAWSTGEKEAFF	TGTGCCTGGAGTACAGGGGAGAAAGAAGCTTTCTTT
TRBV9	NA	TRBD2	TRBJ2-5	CASSPRSGRAGETQYF	TGTGCCAGCAGCCCCCGTAGCGGGAGGGCCGGGGAGACCCAGTACTTC
TRBV5-1	NA	TRBD1	TRBJ2-7	CASSLARQGVDEQYF	TGCGCCAGCAGCTTGGCCCGGCAGGGGGTCGACGAGCAGTACTTC
TRBV2	once	NA	TRBJ2-3	CASSERGWENTQYF	TGTGCCAGCAGTGAGCGCGGGTGGGAAAATACGCAGTATTTT
TRBV28	once	TRBD1	TRBJ1-3	CASSPWTGTSGNTIYF	TGTGCCAGCAGTCCATGGACAGGGACCTCTGGAAACACCATATATTTT
TRBV2	NA	NA	TRBJ1-1	CASTGGLWSEAFF	TGTGCCAGCACCGGAGGTTTGTGGTCTGAAGCTTTCTTT
TRBV18	few	NA	TRBJ1-2	CASSPQGNKFNGYTF	TGTGCCAGCTCACCGCAGGGGAATAAGTTTAATGGCTACACCTTC
TRBV7-9	NA	NA	TRBJ1-4	CASSSAGNEKLFF	TGTGCCAGCAGTTCAGCAGGAAATGAAAAACTGTTTTTT
TRBV6-6	NA	TRBD2	TRBJ2-5	CASSYWTSGVQETQYF	TGTGCCAGCAGTTACTGGACTAGCGGGGTACAAGAGACCCAGTACTTC
TRBV7-2	NA	NA	TRBJ2-2	CASSPAGGLNTGELFF	TGTGCCAGCAGCCCCGCAGGGGGACTCAACACCGGGGAGCTGTTTTTT
TRBV2	NA	TRBD1	TRBJ1-6	CASRGGTVNSPLHF	TGTGCCAGCAGAGGGGGGACAGTGAATTCACCCCTCCACTTT
TRBV7-3	once	TRBD2	TRBJ2-5	CASSLNWLAGPPAETQYF	TGTGCCAGCAGCTTAAACTGGCTAGCGGGGCCCCCGGCGGAGACCCAGTACTTC
TRBV4-3	NA	NA	TRBJ2-6	CASSQERAGVHSGANVLTF	TGCGCCAGCAGCCAAGAACGGGCAGGGGTTCACTCTGGGGCCAACGTCCTGACTTTC
TRBV28	NA	TRBD1	TRBJ1-3	CASTPGQSSGNTIYF	TGTGCCAGCACCCCGGGACAGAGCTCTGGAAACACCATATATTTT
TRBV6-5	NA	TRBD1	TRBJ2-7	CASSAGTGGTYEQYF	TGTGCCAGCAGCGCCGGGACAGGGGGGACGTACGAGCAGTACTTC
TRBV7-2	NA	NA	TRBJ1-4	CASSLYQGKLFF	TGTGCCAGCAGCTTATATCAGGGAAAACTGTTTTTT
TRBV7-2	NA	TRBD2	TRBJ2-1	CASSLVRPSGTYNEQFF	TGTGCCAGCAGCTTAGTCCGACCTAGCGGGACGTACAATGAGCAGTTCTTC
TRBV6-5	NA	NA	TRBJ2-1	CASSPRFSSYNEQFF	TGTGCCAGCAGTCCTAGATTTAGCTCCTACAATGAGCAGTTCTTC
TRBV4-3	NA	NA	TRBJ1-4	CASSQRVRSQNEKLFF	TGCGCCAGCAGCCAACGGGTGCGGTCCCAGAATGAAAAACTGTTTTTT
TRBV7-2	NA	TRBD2	TRBJ2-5	CASSPPSGGEVRTQYF	TGTGCCAGCAGCCCACCTAGCGGGGGGGAGGTGAGGACCCAGTACTTC
TRBV4-3	few	NA	TRBJ1-3	CASSRFRDSSGNTIYF	TGCGCCAGCAGCCGGTTTCGGGACTCCTCTGGAAACACCATATATTTT
TRBV27	NA	NA	TRBJ2-7	CASSPRSQGFEQYF	TGTGCCAGCAGTCCCAGATCTCAGGGGTTTGAGCAGTACTTC
TRBV15	NA	TRBD2	TRBJ2-1	CATSRSPGLADREQFF	TGTGCCACCAGCAGATCACCGGGACTAGCAGATCGTGAGCAGTTCTTC